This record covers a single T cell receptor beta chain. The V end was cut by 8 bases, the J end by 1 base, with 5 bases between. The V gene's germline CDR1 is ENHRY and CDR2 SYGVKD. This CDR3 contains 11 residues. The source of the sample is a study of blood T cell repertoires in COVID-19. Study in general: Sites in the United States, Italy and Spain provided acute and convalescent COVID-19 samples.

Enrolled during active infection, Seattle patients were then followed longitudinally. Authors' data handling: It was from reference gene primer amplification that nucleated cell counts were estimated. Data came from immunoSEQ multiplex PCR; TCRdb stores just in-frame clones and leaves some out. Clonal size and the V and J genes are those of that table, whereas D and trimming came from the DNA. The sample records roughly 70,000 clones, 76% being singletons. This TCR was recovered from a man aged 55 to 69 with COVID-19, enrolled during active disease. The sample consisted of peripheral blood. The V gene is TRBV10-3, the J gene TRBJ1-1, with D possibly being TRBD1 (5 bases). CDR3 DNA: TGTGCCATCCAGGGGAACACTGAAGCTTTCTTT. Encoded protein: CAIQGNTEAFF.